This T cell receptor beta chain derives from a study of T cell repertoires in cytomegalovirus infection. On the study more broadly: Based on public TCR beta signatures, there were indications of CMV infection and of a matching HLA type.

Each CDR3 protein gets one entry after TCRdb re-called the reads with MiXCR. The repertoire has roughly 920,000 distinct CDR3 sequences, about a third of them found once; the top ten carry around an eighth. The CDR3 extends over 11 amino acids. Per germline, CDR1 ENHRY and CDR2 SYGVKD. Deletions cut 5 bases from V and 7 bases from J, with 9 bases between. General observations from the study: Dominant in the ex vivo response were TCR beta clonotypes restricted by HLA-C and specific for CMV.

To note about this clonotype: Its antigen is still unknown.

This chain joins TRBV10-3 and TRBJ2-7; D is unclear. This sequence originates from a human donor in good health (CMV status not recorded). Some clones in this sample may be carry-over from other donors' samples. The sequences come from cultured CD8+ T cells from PBMCs, collected from culture after CMV antigen stimulation. The CDR3 loop reads CAISSRGEQYF. As DNA, the CDR3 is TGTGCCATCAGTTCCCGCGGAGAGCAGTACTTC.